This T cell receptor (beta chain) was captured by sequencing in a study of blood T cell repertoires in COVID-19. Study background: The cDNA or gDNA used as material had been derived from T cells, B-cell-depleted T cells, or PBMCs.

Sequencing used immunoSEQ multiplex PCR; TCRdb keeps in-frame clones, though not all of them. Found here are approximately 480,000 clones, roughly nine tenths of them singletons; the top ten hold 0.65% to 0.9%. Germline-derived CDR1 and CDR2 are LGHDT and YNNKEL (reference sequence). The CDR3 is made up of 14 amino acids. Trimming took 10 bases from V and 5 from J; bases not matched to a gene: 13. The chain links TRBV3-1 (or the pseudogene TRBV3-2) to TRBJ2-5; 7 nucleotides line up with TRBD1. The receptor was derived from a young woman who had recovered from COVID-19. Input material: PBMCs or T cells enriched from blood (not recorded which). As DNA, the CDR3 is TGTGCCACCTTAAAACAGGGGAATAAGGAGACCCAGTACTTC. Translation: CATLKQGNKETQYF.